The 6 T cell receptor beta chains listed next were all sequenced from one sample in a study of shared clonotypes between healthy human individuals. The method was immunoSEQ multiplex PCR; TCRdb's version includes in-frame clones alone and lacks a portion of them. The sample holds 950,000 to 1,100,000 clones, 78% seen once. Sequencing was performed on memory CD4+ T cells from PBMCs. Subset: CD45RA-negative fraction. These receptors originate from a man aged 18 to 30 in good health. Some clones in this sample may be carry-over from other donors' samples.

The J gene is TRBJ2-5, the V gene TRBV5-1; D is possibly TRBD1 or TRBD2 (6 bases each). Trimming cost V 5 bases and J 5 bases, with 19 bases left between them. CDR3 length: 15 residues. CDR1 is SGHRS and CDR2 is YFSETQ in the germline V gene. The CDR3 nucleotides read TGCGCCAGCAGTCCGGGGGCCCCCGGCTTTGAGACCCAGTACTTC. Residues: CASSPGAPGFETQYF.

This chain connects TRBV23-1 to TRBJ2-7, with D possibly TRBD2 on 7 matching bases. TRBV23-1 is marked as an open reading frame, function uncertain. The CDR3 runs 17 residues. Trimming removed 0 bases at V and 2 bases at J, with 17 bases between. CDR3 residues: CASSQSRRGLNTYEQYF. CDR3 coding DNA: TGCGCCAGCAGTCAATCGAGGCGGGGGCTAAATACCTACGAGCAGTACTTC.

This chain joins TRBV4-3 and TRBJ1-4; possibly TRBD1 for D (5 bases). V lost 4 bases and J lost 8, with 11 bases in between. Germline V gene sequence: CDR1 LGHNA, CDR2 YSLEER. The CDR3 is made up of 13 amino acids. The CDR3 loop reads CASSPHNREKLFF. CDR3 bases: TGCGCCAGCAGCCCGCACAACAGGGAAAAACTGTTTTTT.

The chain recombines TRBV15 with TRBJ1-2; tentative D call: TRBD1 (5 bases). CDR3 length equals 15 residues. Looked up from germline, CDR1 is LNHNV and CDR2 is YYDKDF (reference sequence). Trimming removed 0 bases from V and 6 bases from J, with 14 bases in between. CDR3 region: CATSRDREGRHGYTF. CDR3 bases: TGTGCCACCAGCAGAGATAGGGAGGGGCGTCATGGCTACACCTTC.

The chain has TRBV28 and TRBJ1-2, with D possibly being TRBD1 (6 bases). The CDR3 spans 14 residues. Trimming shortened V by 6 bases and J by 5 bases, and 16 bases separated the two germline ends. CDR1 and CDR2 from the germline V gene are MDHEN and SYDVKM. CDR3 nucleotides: TGTGCCAGCAGCCCTACAGGGAGTGGGTATGGCTACACCTTC. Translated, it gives CASSPTGSGYGYTF.

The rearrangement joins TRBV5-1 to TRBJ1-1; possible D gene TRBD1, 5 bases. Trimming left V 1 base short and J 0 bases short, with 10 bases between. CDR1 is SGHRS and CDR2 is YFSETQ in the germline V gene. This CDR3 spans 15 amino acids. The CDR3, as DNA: TGCGCCAGCAGCTTGCAGGGTAAGGTGAACACTGAAGCTTTCTTT. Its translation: CASSLQGKVNTEAFF. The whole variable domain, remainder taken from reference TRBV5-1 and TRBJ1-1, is KAGVTQTPRYLIKTRGQQVTLSCSPISGHRSVSWYQQTPGQGLQFLFEYFSETQRNKGNFPGRFSGRQFSNSRSEMNVSTLELGDSALYLCASSLQGKVNTEAFFGQGTRLTVV.